The 21 T cell receptor beta chains below were found in one sample sequenced in a study of cytomegalovirus exposure and HLA in healthy donors. PCR was performed using 60 Vbeta and 13 Jbeta primers. Profiled with immunoSEQ multiplex PCR; TCRdb holds only in-frame clones, not every one. The sample lists more than 130,000 clones; about 78% were seen once. Sequencing was carried out using PBMCs. These receptors all come from a young man in good health and CMV-seronegative.

This clone was observed a handful of times. The chain uses TRBV27 and TRBJ1-1; 8 bases line up with TRBD1. This CDR3 is built from 17 residues. V gave up 6 bases and J gave up 7 bases; unmatched junction bases: 19. Per the germline V gene, CDR1 is MNHEY and CDR2 is SMNVEV (reference sequence). The CDR3 DNA reads TGTGCCAGCAGCGGACTCGGCAATAGACAGGGGAGGGGTGAAGCTTTCTTT. This encodes CASSGLGNRQGRGEAFF.

The V and J genes are TRBV2 and TRBJ2-7, with D uncertain. The CDR3 has 12 amino acids. CDR1 and CDR2 (germline): SNHLY, FYNNEI. V lost 3 bases and J 0 bases, leaving 3 bases between the germline ends. The CDR3 sequence: CASSDNSYEQYF. The CDR3 nucleotides are TGTGCCAGCAGTGACAACTCCTACGAGCAGTACTTC.

This clone was recorded a few times. The rearrangement uses TRBV4-2 and TRBJ1-1; D not resolved. V dropped 0 bases and J dropped 5 bases, with 10 bases sitting between them. The CDR3 is made up of 14 amino acids. The germline gives CDR1 LGHNA, CDR2 YNFKEQ. The CDR3 DNA reads as TGTGCCAGCAGCCAAGACAGTACCCTGACTGAAGCTTTCTTT. It specifies CASSQDSTLTEAFF.

This chain joins TRBV5-1 and TRBJ2-2, with TRBD2 as a possible D gene (5 bases). The CDR3 loop spans 14 amino acids. CDR1 SGHRS and CDR2 YFSETQ come from the germline V gene. V was cut by 6 bases and J by 6 bases, with 15 bases left in between. DNA of the CDR3: TGCGCCAGCAACCCCGACCCCGGGGCCGGGGAGCTGTTTTTT. Translation gives CASNPDPGAGELFF.

This clone was recorded a few times. The rearrangement uses TRBV7-9 and TRBJ2-5, with 9 bases identical to TRBD1. V lost 1 base, J lost 9 bases, and 6 bases stayed unmatched. This CDR3 spans 14 amino acids. In germline, CDR1 is SEHNR, CDR2 FQNEAQ (reference sequence). The CDR3 DNA reads TGTGCCAGCAGCTTAGTACAGGGGGCCCAGGCCCAGTACTTC. As protein: CASSLVQGAQAQYF.

This clone showed up just once. This chain joins TRBV7-2 and TRBJ1-5, with D perhaps matching TRBD1 (5 bases). The CDR3 totals 13 residues. Germline values: CDR1 SGHTA, CDR2 FQGNSA. V dropped 1 base and J dropped 10 bases, with 11 bases sitting between them. The chain's CDR3 is CASSLEGIYPQHF. The CDR3 DNA follows: TGTGCCAGCAGCTTAGAGGGGATATATCCCCAGCATTTT.

J is TRBJ1-2 and V is TRBV28; TRBD1 is a possible D gene (5 bases). Germline CDR1 is MDHEN and CDR2 is SYDVKM. This CDR3 contains 15 residues. V lost 7 bases and J lost 8, with 23 bases in between. CDR3 loop: CASKPTSRQFDGYTF. CDR3 nucleotide sequence: TGTGCCAGCAAACCCACCTCCCGACAGTTCGACGGCTACACCTTC.

This chain connects TRBV13 to TRBJ2-7, with 16 bases that match TRBD2. The junction had 4 bases not matched to a gene; V was cut back by 5 bases and J by 3 bases. CDR1 and CDR2 (germline): PRHDT, FYEKMQ (reference sequence). The CDR3 loop spans 16 amino acids. Here the CDR3 DNA reads TGTGCCAGCAGCGTGGGACTAGCGGGAGGGGGCTACGAGCAGTACTTC. Translated: CASSVGLAGGGYEQYF.

The J gene is TRBJ1-2, the V gene TRBV19, with D tentatively TRBD1 (6 bases). The CDR3 has 14 amino acids. The germline CDR1 and CDR2 sequences are LNHDA and SQIVND (reference sequence). The V and J ends lost 4 bases and 7 bases respectively, with 16 bases between them. CDR3 DNA sequence: TGTGCCAGTAGTAGTGACAGGATTCTCAGTGGCTACACCTTC. Translation gives CASSSDRILSGYTF.

The V and J genes are TRBV10-3 and TRBJ1-5; D is undetermined. This CDR3 is built from 13 residues. The ends were cut back, 1 base at V and 9 bases at J, with 10 bases in the middle. Germline CDR1 ENHRY, CDR2 SYGVKD. The CDR3 DNA follows: TGTGCCATCAGTGAGTTAAACAGTCGGCCCCAGCATTTT. Translated: CAISELNSRPQHF.

This clone was picked up one time. The gene calls are TRBV27 and TRBJ2-7; TRBD1 might be the D (5 bases). Looked up from germline, CDR1 is MNHEY and CDR2 is SMNVEV (reference sequence). V was cut by 3 bases and J by 0 bases, with 9 bases left in between. CDR3 length: 14 amino acids. The DNA for the CDR3 is TGTGCCAGCAGTTTCGGCAGGGACTCCTACGAGCAGTACTTC. It codes for CASSFGRDSYEQYF.

There are a few counts of this clone. The CDR3 nucleotides are TGCGCCAGCAGTCTCGGTGATACGCAGTATTTT. Its protein is CASSLGDTQYF. The rearrangement joins TRBV10-1 to TRBJ2-3; D is ambiguous. V shed 5 bases and J shed 6 bases, with 6 bases lying between them. The CDR3 extends over 11 amino acids. From germline, CDR1 is WNHNN and CDR2 SYGVQD (reference sequence).

The J gene is TRBJ2-7, the V gene TRBV6-1, with D hard to call. The CDR3 is 12 residues long. Germline V gene sequence: CDR1 MNHNS, CDR2 SASEGT. V gave up 6 bases and J gave up 6 bases, with 12 bases separating them. The CDR3 sequence is CASRAQSGEQYF. CDR3 nucleotides: TGTGCCAGCAGAGCCCAAAGTGGCGAGCAGTACTTC.

This sequence joins TRBV7-8 and TRBJ1-4; possible D gene TRBD1, 6 bases. The CDR3 is 14 amino acids. V was trimmed by 3 bases and J by 6 bases, leaving 11 bases between them. Per germline, CDR1 SGHVS and CDR2 FQNEAQ. DNA for the CDR3: TGTGCCAGCAGCTTCCAGGGGTTTGATGAAAAACTGTTTTTT. Its translation: CASSFQGFDEKLFF. The complete variable domain, with remaining parts taken from reference TRBV7-8 and TRBJ1-4, reads GAGVSQSPRYKVAKRGQDVALRCDPISGHVSLFWYQQALGQGPEFLTYFQNEAQLDKSGLPSDRFFAERPEGSVSTLKIQRTQQEDSAVYLCASSFQGFDEKLFFGSGTQLSVL.

V and J are TRBV5-1 and TRBJ1-1; tentative D call: TRBD1 (6 bases). This CDR3 has 16 amino acids. V lost 6 bases, J lost 1 base, and 19 bases lay in between. Germline CDR1 and CDR2: SGHRS and YFSETQ. CDR3 in DNA: TGCGCCAGCACCGCCACCCCGGGACACCGGAACACTGAAGCTTTCTTT. Encoded protein: CASTATPGHRNTEAFF.

The chain combines TRBV7-2 with TRBJ2-7; 14 bases match TRBD2. The CDR3 contains 15 residues. Trimming took 5 bases from V and 4 from J; bases not matched to a gene: 4. Germline lookup yields CDR1 SGHTA and CDR2 FQGNSA. The DNA for the CDR3 is TGTGCCAGCAGCCTTAGGACTAGCGGGGGGTACGAGCAGTACTTC. This encodes CASSLRTSGGYEQYF. The full variable domain, in which reference TRBV7-2 and TRBJ2-7 provide the parts outside the CDR3, is GAGVSQSPSNKVTEKGKDVELRCDPISGHTALYWYRQSLGQGLEFLIYFQGNSAPDKSGLPSDRFSAERTGGSVSTLTIQRTQQEDSAVYLCASSLRTSGGYEQYFGPGTRLTVT.

The chain joins TRBV10-3 to TRBJ1-3, with 7 bases fitting TRBD1. Per the germline V gene, CDR1 is ENHRY and CDR2 is SYGVKD. The CDR3 has 18 amino acids. V lost 6 bases, J lost 0 bases, and 14 bases stayed unmatched. Written as DNA, the CDR3 is TGTGCCATCAGGGAAGACAGGGCCATCACACCCTCTGGAAACACCATATATTTT. Amino acids: CAIREDRAITPSGNTIYF.

The chain recombines TRBV6-6 with TRBJ2-1, with 8 positions matching TRBD2. After removal of 8 bases from V and 7 bases from J, the junction contained 7 bases not matched to a gene. The CDR3 is 13 residues long. In germline, CDR1 is MNHNY, CDR2 SVGAGI (reference sequence). This CDR3 reads CASGRGLANEQFF. CDR3 bases: TGTGCCAGCGGCCGCGGACTAGCAAATGAGCAGTTCTTC.

The CDR3 sequence: CASSFRTVNTGELFF. The CDR3 bases are TGTGCCAGCAGCTTCCGGACAGTTAACACCGGGGAGCTGTTTTTT. This rearrangement joins TRBV11-3 to TRBJ2-2; D is perhaps TRBD1 (6 bases). The germline V gene encodes CDR1 SGHNT and CDR2 YENEEA. CDR3 size: 15 residues. V lost 3 bases, J lost 2 bases, and 10 bases lay in between. Using reference TRBV11-3 and TRBJ2-2 for the parts outside the CDR3, the full variable domain is EAGVVQSPRYKIIEKKQPVAFWCNPISGHNTLYWYLQNLGQGPELLIRYENEEAVDDSQLPKDRFSAERLKGVDSTLKIQPAELGDSAVYLCASSFRTVNTGELFFGEGSRLTVL.

There are a few counts of this clone. The chain couples TRBV25-1 to TRBJ2-7, with unresolved D. The CDR3 sequence is 13 residues long. Trimming stripped 5 bases from V and 2 bases from J, with 10 bases between. Looked up from germline, CDR1 is MGHDK and CDR2 is SYGVNS. CDR3 region: CASSPVNTYEQYF. The CDR3 nucleotides read TGTGCCAGCAGTCCCGTGAACACCTACGAGCAGTACTTC.

This sequence joins TRBV19 and TRBJ1-1, with D uncertain. CDR1 and CDR2 (germline): LNHDA, SQIVND (reference sequence). The length of the CDR3 is 15 residues. Trimming pared 3 bases from V and 0 bases from J, leaving 11 bases between. The CDR3: CASSINSGMNTEAFF. CDR3 DNA: TGTGCCAGTAGTATTAACAGTGGCATGAACACTGAAGCTTTCTTT. The entire variable domain, with the rest obtained from reference TRBV19 and TRBJ1-1, is as follows: DGGITQSPKYLFRKEGQNVTLSCEQNLNHDAMYWYRQDPGQGLRLIYYSQIVNDFQKGDIAEGYSVSREKKESFPLTVTSAQKNPTAFYLCASSINSGMNTEAFFGQGTRLTVV.